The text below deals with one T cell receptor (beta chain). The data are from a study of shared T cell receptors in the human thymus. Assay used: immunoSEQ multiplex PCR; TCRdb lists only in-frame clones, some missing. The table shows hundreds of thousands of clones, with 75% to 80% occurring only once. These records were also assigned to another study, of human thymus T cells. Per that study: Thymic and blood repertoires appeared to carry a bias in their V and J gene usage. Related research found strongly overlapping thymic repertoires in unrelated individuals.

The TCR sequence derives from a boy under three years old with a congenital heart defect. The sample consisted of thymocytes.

The CDR3 sequence: CASRSTGPGNTIYF. The CDR3, as DNA: TGTGCCAGCAGATCGACAGGGCCCGGAAACACCATATATTTT. This chain links TRBV5-6 with TRBJ1-3; TRBD1 matches at 7 bases. After removal of 5 bases from V and 4 bases from J, the junction contained 6 bases not matched to a gene. Germline V gene lookup returns CDR1 SGHDT and CDR2 YYEEEE. This CDR3 contains 14 residues.